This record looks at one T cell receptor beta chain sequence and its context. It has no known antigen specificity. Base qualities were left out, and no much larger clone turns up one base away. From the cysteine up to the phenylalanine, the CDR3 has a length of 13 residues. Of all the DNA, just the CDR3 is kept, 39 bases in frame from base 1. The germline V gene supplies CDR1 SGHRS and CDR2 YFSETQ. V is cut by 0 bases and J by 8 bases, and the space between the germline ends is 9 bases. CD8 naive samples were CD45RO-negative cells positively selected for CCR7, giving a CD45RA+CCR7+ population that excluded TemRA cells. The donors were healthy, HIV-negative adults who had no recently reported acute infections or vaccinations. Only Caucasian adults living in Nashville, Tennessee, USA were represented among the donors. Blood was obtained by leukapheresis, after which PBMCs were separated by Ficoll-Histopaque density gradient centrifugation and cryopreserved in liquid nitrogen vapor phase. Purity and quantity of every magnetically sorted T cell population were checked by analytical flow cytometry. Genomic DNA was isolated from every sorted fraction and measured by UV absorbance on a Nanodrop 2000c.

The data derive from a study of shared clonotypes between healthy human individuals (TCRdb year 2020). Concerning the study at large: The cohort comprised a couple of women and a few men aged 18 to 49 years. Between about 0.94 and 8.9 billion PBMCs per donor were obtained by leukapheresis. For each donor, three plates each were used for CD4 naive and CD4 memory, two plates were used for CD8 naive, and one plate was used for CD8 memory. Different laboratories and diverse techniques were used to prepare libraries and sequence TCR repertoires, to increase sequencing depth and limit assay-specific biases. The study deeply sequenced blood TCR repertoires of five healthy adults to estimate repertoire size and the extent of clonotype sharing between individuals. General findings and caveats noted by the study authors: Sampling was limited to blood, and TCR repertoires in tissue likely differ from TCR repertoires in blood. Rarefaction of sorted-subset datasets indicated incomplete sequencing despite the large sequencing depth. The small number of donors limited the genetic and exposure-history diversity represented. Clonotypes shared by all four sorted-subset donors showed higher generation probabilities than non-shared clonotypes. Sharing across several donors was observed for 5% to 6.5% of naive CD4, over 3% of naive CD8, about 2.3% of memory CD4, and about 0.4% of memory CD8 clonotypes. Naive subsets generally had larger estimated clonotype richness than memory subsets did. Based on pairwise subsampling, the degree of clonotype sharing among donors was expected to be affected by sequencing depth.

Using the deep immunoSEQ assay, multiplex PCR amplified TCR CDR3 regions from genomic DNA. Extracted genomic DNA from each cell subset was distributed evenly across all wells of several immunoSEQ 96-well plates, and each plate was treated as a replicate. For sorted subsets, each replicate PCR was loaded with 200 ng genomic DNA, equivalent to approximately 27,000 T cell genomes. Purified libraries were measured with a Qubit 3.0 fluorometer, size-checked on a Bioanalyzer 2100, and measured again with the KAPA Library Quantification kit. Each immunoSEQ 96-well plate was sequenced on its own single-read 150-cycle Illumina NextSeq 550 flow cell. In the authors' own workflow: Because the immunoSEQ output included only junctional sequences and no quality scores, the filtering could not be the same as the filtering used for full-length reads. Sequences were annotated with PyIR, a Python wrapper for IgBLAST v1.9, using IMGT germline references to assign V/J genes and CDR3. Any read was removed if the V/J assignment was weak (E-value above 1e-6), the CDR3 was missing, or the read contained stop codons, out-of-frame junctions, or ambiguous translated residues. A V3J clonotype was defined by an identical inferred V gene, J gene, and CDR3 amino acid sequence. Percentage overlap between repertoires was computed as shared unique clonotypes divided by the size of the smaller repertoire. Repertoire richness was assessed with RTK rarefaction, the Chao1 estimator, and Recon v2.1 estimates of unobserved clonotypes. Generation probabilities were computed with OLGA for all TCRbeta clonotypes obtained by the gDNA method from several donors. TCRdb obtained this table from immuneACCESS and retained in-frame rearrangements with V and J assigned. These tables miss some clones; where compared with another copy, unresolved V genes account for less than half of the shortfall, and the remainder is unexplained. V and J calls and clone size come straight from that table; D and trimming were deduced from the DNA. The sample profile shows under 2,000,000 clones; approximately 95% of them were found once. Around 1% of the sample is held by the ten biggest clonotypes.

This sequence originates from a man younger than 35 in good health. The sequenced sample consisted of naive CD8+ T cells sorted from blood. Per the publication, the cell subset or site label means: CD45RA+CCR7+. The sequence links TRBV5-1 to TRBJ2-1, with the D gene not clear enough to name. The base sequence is TGCGCCAGCAGCTTGGAGTTTTTCGATGAGCAGTTCTTC. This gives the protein CASSLEFFDEQFF.